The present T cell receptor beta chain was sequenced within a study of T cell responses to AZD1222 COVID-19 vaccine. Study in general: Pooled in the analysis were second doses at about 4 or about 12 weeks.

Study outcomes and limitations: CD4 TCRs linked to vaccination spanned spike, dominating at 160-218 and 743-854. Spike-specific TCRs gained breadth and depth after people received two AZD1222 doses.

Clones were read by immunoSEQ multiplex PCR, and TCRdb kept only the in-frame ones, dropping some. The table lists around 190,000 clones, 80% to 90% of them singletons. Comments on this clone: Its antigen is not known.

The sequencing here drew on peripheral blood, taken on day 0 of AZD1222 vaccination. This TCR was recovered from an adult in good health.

CDR3 in DNA: TGTGCCAGCAGTTTATCAGGCCGATTCTCCTACAATGAGCAGTTCTTC. It yields the protein CASSLSGRFSYNEQFF. The V gene is TRBV28, the J gene TRBJ2-1; no clear D. The V gene's germline CDR1 is MDHEN and CDR2 SYDVKM. Trimming removed 1 base from V and 0 bases from J, with 10 bases in between. This CDR3 region has 16 residues.